The TCR beta chain described here comes from a study of OX40 agonist ivuxolimab in advanced cancers. V shed 4 bases, J shed 5 bases, and the junction held 9 bases outside the gene matches. This CDR3 has 16 amino acids. In germline, CDR1 is SGHRS, CDR2 YFSETQ. Assay: immunoSEQ multiplex PCR; the TCRdb copy retains only in-frame clones and omits some. The table shows tens of thousands of clones, with around 91% occurring only once. This chain uses TRBV5-1 with TRBJ2-3, with 11 bases identical to TRBD2. The specimen comprised CD4+ or CD8+ T cells sorted from blood, sampled in a trial of the OX40 agonist ivuxolimab. This TCR derives from an adult with an advanced solid tumor such as melanoma, head and neck, liver or kidney cancer. The CDR3 is CASSPPLAGAGDTQYF. CDR3 DNA sequence: TGCGCCAGCAGCCCACCACTAGCGGGAGCAGGAGATACGCAGTATTTT. Full variable domain (outside the CDR3, taken from reference TRBV5-1 and TRBJ2-3): KAGVTQTPRYLIKTRGQQVTLSCSPISGHRSVSWYQQTPGQGLQFLFEYFSETQRNKGNFPGRFSGRQFSNSRSEMNVSTLELGDSALYLCASSPPLAGAGDTQYFGPGTRLTVL.